The 22 T cell receptor beta chains reported below all come from one sample, sequenced in a study of CD8+CD57+ T cells in acquired aplastic anemia. It was genomic DNA that served as the template for profiling TCR beta VDJ and CDR3. Each CDR3 protein gets one entry after TCRdb re-called the reads with MiXCR. The table includes 150,000 to 200,000 distinct CDR3 sequences, less than 65% detected once. Sequences were obtained from sorted CD4+, CD8+, or CD8+CD57+ T cells (not recorded which) from PBMCs. The receptor set was obtained from a human donor with severe aplastic anemia or a healthy control (not recorded which).

As concerns this clonotype: A junction boundary mismatches the germline segment, possibly from a read error. CDR3 protein: CASSLIGNRDEAFF. In DNA, the CDR3 is TGTGCCAGCAGCTTGATCGGCAACAGGGATGAAGCTTTCTTT. The rearrangement uses TRBV5-1 and TRBJ1-1, with TRBD1 as a possible D gene (6 bases). Germline lookup yields CDR1 SGHRS and CDR2 YFSETQ. The CDR3 extends over 14 amino acids.

The J gene is TRBJ2-1, the V gene TRBV24-1, with TRBD2 as a possible D gene (5 bases). The CDR3 totals 16 residues. Trimming removed 2 bases at V and 5 bases at J, with 15 bases between. Per germline, CDR1 KGHDR and CDR2 SFDVKD. As DNA, the CDR3 is TGTGCCACCAGTGATTGGGCACGGGGTAACCACAATGAGCAGTTCTTC. Translation gives CATSDWARGNHNEQFF.

This clonotype was counted many times. The chain joins TRBV5-5 to TRBJ1-5; D possibly corresponds to TRBD1 (6 bases). Germline assignment: CDR1 SGHKS and CDR2 YYEKEE (reference sequence). V dropped 0 bases and J dropped 3 bases, with 10 bases sitting between them. There are 15 residues in the CDR3. CDR3 bases: TGTGCCAGCAGCTTGGAGGCAGGGGCCAATCAGCCCCAGCATTTT. Its protein product is CASSLEAGANQPQHF.

This chain connects TRBV7-2 to TRBJ1-1, with D unresolved. CDR3 length: 15 amino acids. V lost 4 bases, J lost 3 bases, and 15 bases lay in between. Germline values: CDR1 SGHTA, CDR2 FQGNSA. The CDR3 DNA follows: TGTGCCAGCAGCTCACCGGGAGCGAGGGACACTGAAGCTTTCTTT. Protein sequence: CASSSPGARDTEAFF.

V usage is TRBV5-1 and J usage is TRBJ2-3; the D is unclear. The germline CDR1 and CDR2 sequences are SGHRS and YFSETQ. The CDR3 spans 15 residues. The V and J ends lost 1 base and 4 bases respectively, with 13 bases between them. CDR3 amino acids: CASSLRSGSADTQYF. The CDR3 DNA reads as TGCGCCAGCAGCTTGCGGTCCGGGTCCGCAGATACGCAGTATTTT. Full variable domain (missing parts from reference TRBV5-1 and TRBJ2-3): KAGVTQTPRYLIKTRGQQVTLSCSPISGHRSVSWYQQTPGQGLQFLFEYFSETQRNKGNFPGRFSGRQFSNSRSEMNVSTLELGDSALYLCASSLRSGSADTQYFGPGTRLTVL.

The chain links TRBV10-2 to TRBJ2-7; D perhaps matches TRBD2 (6 bases). The CDR3 sequence is 16 residues long. Trimming shortened V by 4 bases and J by 0 bases, and 16 bases separated the two germline ends. CDR1 is WSHSY and CDR2 is SAAADI in the germline V gene. CDR3: CASSGGGGPSSYEQYF. CDR3 in DNA: TGCGCCAGCAGTGGCGGAGGAGGGCCGAGCTCCTACGAGCAGTACTTC.

This chain links TRBV19 with TRBJ2-1; 10 bases agree with TRBD1. Trimming cost V 5 bases and J 2 bases; bases outside gene matches: 9. The CDR3 has 17 residues. The germline gives CDR1 LNHDA, CDR2 SQIVND (reference sequence). CDR3 region: CASSGDRGLPAYNEQFF. The CDR3 region has the DNA TGTGCCAGTAGTGGGGACAGGGGATTGCCGGCCTACAATGAGCAGTTCTTC.

The V call is TRBV6-5, the J call TRBJ2-7; D is possibly TRBD2 (7 bases). V lost 0 bases and J 7 bases, leaving 13 bases between the germline ends. Germline CDR1 and CDR2: MNHEY and SVGAGI. CDR3 length equals 14 residues. CDR3 bases: TGTGCCAGCAGTTACTCGTCCGGGGGGCGGGAGCAGTACTTC. Protein sequence: CASSYSSGGREQYF.

The V call is TRBV2, the J call TRBJ1-3; possibly TRBD1 for D (5 bases). Germline V gene sequence: CDR1 SNHLY, CDR2 FYNNEI. V lost 5 bases to trimming and J lost 0 bases, with 14 bases between them. The CDR3 totals 16 residues. The CDR3 sequence: CASSRPDSYSGNTIYF. The CDR3 nucleotides are TGTGCCAGCAGTCGACCAGACAGCTACTCTGGAAACACCATATATTTT.

The chain links TRBV4-2 to TRBJ2-7; 8 bases are shared with TRBD1. This CDR3 contains 18 residues. Germline V gene lookup returns CDR1 LGHNA and CDR2 YNFKEQ. The V gene end was trimmed by 0 bases and the J gene end by 4 bases; junction bases not matched to a gene: 14. The chain's CDR3 is CASSQDVRDRWLVYEQYF. The DNA of the CDR3 is TGTGCCAGCAGCCAAGATGTGCGGGACAGGTGGTTGGTGTACGAGCAGTACTTC.

This clonotype occurred a few times. The gene calls are TRBV19 and TRBJ2-2, with D possibly TRBD2 on 5 matching bases. V was clipped by 5 bases and J by 6 bases, with 16 bases between them. This CDR3 has 15 amino acids. CDR1 is LNHDA, CDR2 SQIVND, per germline (reference sequence). The CDR3 DNA reads TGTGCCAGTAGTGGGGAACGGGGAGTCCCCGGGGAGCTGTTTTTT. It translates to CASSGERGVPGELFF.

The chain combines TRBV12-3 or TRBV12-4 with TRBJ1-2, with TRBD1 matching 9 bases. The CDR3 consists of 15 residues. With 4 bases clipped from V and 7 bases from J, the junction kept 10 bases outside the gene matches. Here the CDR3 DNA reads TGTGCCAGCAGTTACAAAGGGACAGGGTTTGTTGGCTACACCTTC. This translates into CASSYKGTGFVGYTF.

This clonotype was recorded only once. The chain has TRBV7-2 and TRBJ2-7; D tentatively reads TRBD1 or TRBD2 (5 bases each). V dropped 4 bases and J dropped 2 bases, with 12 bases sitting between them. Germline CDR1 reads SGHTA; CDR2 reads FQGNSA. The CDR3 covers 14 residues. The CDR3 region has the DNA TGTGCCAGCAGCTACCGGGACGAGGCCTACGAGCAGTACTTC. It specifies CASSYRDEAYEQYF.

The chain carries TRBV20-1 and TRBJ1-1; D possibly corresponds to TRBD1 (6 bases). Trimming shortened V by 5 bases and J by 1 base, and 11 bases separated the two germline ends. Germline V CDR1 and CDR2: DFQATT, SNEGSKA (reference sequence). This CDR3 has 13 amino acids. The CDR3 nucleotides are TGCAGTGCTGGGAAGACAGGGAACACTGAAGCTTTCTTT. This gives the protein CSAGKTGNTEAFF.

This rearrangement joins TRBV6-5 to TRBJ1-1; D ambiguous. Trimming pared 3 bases from V and 6 bases from J, leaving 8 bases between. CDR1 and CDR2 (germline): MNHEY, SVGAGI. The CDR3 loop spans 12 amino acids. The CDR3 is CASSYFGSEAFF. In DNA form, the CDR3 reads TGTGCCAGCAGTTATTTCGGGTCTGAAGCTTTCTTT.

This clonotype was seen more than once but under ten times. The genes are TRBV29-1 and TRBJ1-2; D unresolved. Trimming took off 4 bases at V and 4 bases at J, with 7 bases between the two ends. The CDR3 loop spans 11 amino acids. Germline V gene data show CDR1 as SQVTM and CDR2 as ANQGSEA. The DNA for the CDR3 is TGCAGCGTTGGACCTAGCTATGGCTACACCTTC. Its translation: CSVGPSYGYTF.

This clonotype was counted a few times. The chain has TRBV2 and TRBJ1-2; D gene unclear. The CDR3 sequence is 12 residues long. CDR1 is SNHLY and CDR2 is FYNNEI in the germline V gene. Trimming left V 1 base short and J 3 bases short, with 3 bases between. CDR3 sequence reads: CASSEGDYGYTF. Here the CDR3 DNA reads TGTGCCAGCAGTGAAGGGGACTATGGCTACACCTTC. The whole variable domain, remainder taken from reference TRBV2 and TRBJ1-2, is EPEVTQTPSHQVTQMGQEVILRCVPISNHLYFYWYRQILGQKVEFLVSFYNNEISEKSEIFDDQFSVERPDGSNFTLKIRSTKLEDSAMYFCASSEGDYGYTFGSGTRLTVV.

This clonotype was counted ten times or more. The chain joins TRBV19 to TRBJ1-4, with 8 positions matching TRBD1. V was clipped by 6 bases and J by 5 bases; unmatched bases: 2. CDR3 length equals 13 residues. Germline CDR1 is LNHDA and CDR2 is SQIVND (reference sequence). Here the CDR3 reads CASSGTGNEKLFF. The CDR3 bases are TGTGCCAGTAGCGGGACAGGAAATGAAAAACTGTTTTTT.

The V gene is TRBV19, the J gene TRBJ1-2; D is unclear. Trimming left V 4 bases short and J 8 bases short, with 11 bases between. Germline V gene data show CDR1 as LNHDA and CDR2 as SQIVND (reference sequence). The CDR3 length is 12 residues. CDR3 sequence reads: CASSSSMAGYTF. CDR3 in DNA: TGTGCCAGTAGTAGCAGTATGGCGGGCTACACCTTC.

The J gene is TRBJ2-2, the V gene TRBV20-1; D possibly corresponds to TRBD1 (5 bases). Germline V gives CDR1 DFQATT, CDR2 SNEGSKA (reference sequence). Trimming shortened V by 3 bases and J by 4 bases, and 9 bases separated the two germline ends. CDR3 length: 13 residues. The CDR3, as DNA: TGCAGTGCTAGGCGGACAACCACCGGGGAGCTGTTTTTT. Amino acid sequence: CSARRTTTGELFF.

The chain recombines TRBV7-2 with TRBJ1-6; no definite D call. V was shortened by 3 bases and J by 7 bases, with 10 bases between the two germline ends. Germline CDR1 reads SGHTA; CDR2 reads FQGNSA. The CDR3 is 14 amino acids. Here the CDR3 DNA reads TGTGCCAGCAGCTTTAATTTGGGGAATTCACCCCTCCACTTT. It codes for CASSFNLGNSPLHF.

The V gene is TRBV25-1, the J gene TRBJ2-7; TRBD2 agrees at 11 bases. Per the germline V gene, CDR1 is MGHDK and CDR2 is SYGVNS. This CDR3 contains 15 residues. The ends lost 3 bases at V and 1 base at J; junction bases unmatched: 2. The CDR3 protein is CASSEVAGGSYEQYF. The CDR3 DNA follows: TGTGCCAGCAGTGAGGTAGCGGGAGGGTCCTACGAGCAGTACTTC.